Listed below are T cell receptor beta chains from one sample, sequenced in a study of identical twins. One entry per CDR3 protein results from TCRdb running MiXCR on the 5' RACE reads. The sample consists of about 570,000 distinct CDR3 sequences, more than 9% of them appearing once. This same sample was also part of a study on yellow fever vaccine responses in identical twins.

Sequencing was carried out using PBMCs. These receptor sequences come from a woman between 18 and 29 years old in good health. The CDR3 runs from the conserved cysteine through the conserved F or W. A D gene is named only where the DNA matches it firmly. Some rows mark clone size as missing; the rest say once, few, many or name a class of expanded clone.

v_call	clone_size	j_call	d_call	cdr3_nt	cdr3_aa
TRBV5-5	many	TRBJ2-1	TRBD1	TGTGCCAGCAGCTTACAGACAGGGTGGAATGAGCAGTTCTTC	CASSLQTGWNEQFF
TRBV6-2/TRBV6-3	many	TRBJ2-4	-	TGTGCCAGCAGTTACTCGGAGGACAGAGCCAACATTCAGTACTTC	CASSYSEDRANIQYF
TRBV20-1	-	TRBJ2-3	-	TGCAGTGCCCCCCGACTAGGTGCCCAACCAGATACGCAGTATTTT	CSAPRLGAQPDTQYF
TRBV7-3	-	TRBJ2-3	-	TGTGCCAGAAGCTTAGTGCTTGAAACCACGCAGTATTTT	CARSLVLETTQYF
TRBV5-1	many	TRBJ2-3	-	TGCGCCAGCAGCTCGTTGGGGGCAGGCACAGATACGCAGTATTTT	CASSSLGAGTDTQYF
TRBV9	many	TRBJ2-3	-	TGTGCCAGCAGCGTAGGAGCGGCAGGGGGCACAGATACGCAGTATTTT	CASSVGAAGGTDTQYF
TRBV7-3	few	TRBJ2-1	-	TGTGCCAGCAGCACCCACGGAGACAATGAGCAGTTCTTC	CASSTHGDNEQFF
TRBV6-4	few	TRBJ2-1	-	TGTGCCAGCAGTGACTCGATCTCCAATGAGCAGTTCTTC	CASSDSISNEQFF
TRBV6-1	-	TRBJ2-3	TRBD2	TGTGCCAGCACCCCCCCGGGACTAGGAACAGATACGCAGTATTTT	CASTPPGLGTDTQYF
TRBV15	many	TRBJ2-7	TRBD1	TGTGCCACCAGCAACCGGGACAGTTTTTACGAGCAGTACTTC	CATSNRDSFYEQYF
TRBV9	few	TRBJ2-3	TRBD2	TGTGCCAGCAGCGTAGACGGGAGACTAGCGGGTAACACAGATACGCAGTATTTT	CASSVDGRLAGNTDTQYF
TRBV6-1	few	TRBJ2-4	-	TGTGCCAGCAGTCGTGGGGTAGCCAAAAACATTCAGTACTTC	CASSRGVAKNIQYF
TRBV10-3	-	TRBJ2-6	-	TGTGCCATCAGTGTCCCGCCCTCGGGAGGGGCCAACGTCCTGACTTTC	CAISVPPSGGANVLTF
TRBV6-1	few	TRBJ1-1	-	TGTGCCAGCAGTGACAAGGGGGTTGCCACTGAAGCTTTCTTT	CASSDKGVATEAFF
TRBV4-3	-	TRBJ2-7	-	TGCGCCAGCAGCCCCTCCTTCGGCCTCGAGCAGTACTTC	CASSPSFGLEQYF
TRBV7-2	-	TRBJ2-5	-	TGTGCCAGCAGCTTAGGGAGCGCAACGGCCCGGGAGACCCAGTACTTC	CASSLGSATARETQYF
TRBV25-1	many	TRBJ2-2	-	TGTGCCAGCAGTGAATGGGTAACAGGGACGAACACCGGGGAGCTGTTTTTT	CASSEWVTGTNTGELFF
TRBV5-1	-	TRBJ2-3	-	TGCGCCAGCAGCGTAGAGCCCGTGGGCGGAACGGGAACAGATACGCAGTATTTT	CASSVEPVGGTGTDTQYF
TRBV11-2	-	TRBJ2-5	TRBD2	TGTGCCAGCAGCTTACGGCCTAGCGGGAGTACCTTAATTTTAGAGACCCAGTACTTC	CASSLRPSGSTLILETQYF
TRBV7-2	many	TRBJ2-1	-	TGTGCCAGCAGCTTATCAGTCTACAATGAGCAGTTCTTC	CASSLSVYNEQFF
TRBV2	few	TRBJ2-7	TRBD1	TGTGCCAGCAGTGATAACGGACAGGGGAACGAGCAGTACTTC	CASSDNGQGNEQYF
TRBV2	-	TRBJ2-2	-	TGTGCCAGCAGGGCAGGGGTCACCGGGGAGCTGTTTTTT	CASRAGVTGELFF
TRBV27	many	TRBJ2-5	-	TGTGCCAGCAGTTCGGCAGACTATGCTCAGTACTTC	CASSSADYAQYF
TRBV6-2/TRBV6-3	-	TRBJ2-1	TRBD1	TGTGCCAGCAGTTACGGGACAGGGACGTATTACAATGAGCAGTTCTTC	CASSYGTGTYYNEQFF
TRBV6-1	many	TRBJ2-5	-	TGTGCCAGCAGCCGTATTCCCCCCTTGGTAGAGACCCAGTACTTC	CASSRIPPLVETQYF
TRBV28	few	TRBJ2-3	-	TGTGCCAGCAGTTTATATGGGAGCGCAGATACGCAGTATTTT	CASSLYGSADTQYF
TRBV4-2	many	TRBJ2-7	TRBD1	TGTGCCAGCAGCCAAGATGGAGGACAGGGATTAGCCTACGAGCAGTACTTC	CASSQDGGQGLAYEQYF
TRBV7-9	few	TRBJ2-7	TRBD1	TGTGCCAGCAGCTTCGGGACAGGGGGCGCCGAGCAGTACTTC	CASSFGTGGAEQYF
TRBV12-3/TRBV12-4	few	TRBJ2-3	TRBD2	TGTGCCATCACCCACAGGCTAGCGGGAGTGGATACGCAGTATTTT	CAITHRLAGVDTQYF
TRBV7-2	-	TRBJ2-2	-	TGTGCCAGCAGTGGACCTTTGACCGGGGAGCTGTTTTTT	CASSGPLTGELFF
TRBV29-1	-	TRBJ2-1	-	TGCAGCGTGGACCCCGCCGGGTACTACAATGAGCAGTTCTTC	CSVDPAGYYNEQFF
TRBV18	-	TRBJ2-7	-	TGTGCCAGCTCACCAGGACGGGATCCTATTTACGGCCCGTTGATTCAAGAGCAGTACTTC	CASSPGRDPIYGPLIQEQYF
TRBV29-1	many	TRBJ2-3	TRBD2	TGCAGCGTTCAGAACGGGGGGGCTTCTGATACGCAGTATTTT	CSVQNGGASDTQYF
TRBV20-1	few	TRBJ1-1	TRBD1	TGCAGTGCTACCGACAAGGGGTTGTTGTTACTAGAACAGGGGGCTCTTAAGAACACTGAAGCTTTCTTT	CSATDKGLLLLEQGALKNTEAFF
TRBV7-6	many	TRBJ2-3	-	TGTGCCAGCAGCTCAGGACATTCTAGCACAGATACGCAGTATTTT	CASSSGHSSTDTQYF
TRBV12-5	few	TRBJ2-1	-	TGTGCTAGTGGTTTGGAACCCCCGGGATCGCGGCAGTTCTTC	CASGLEPPGSRQFF
TRBV12-3/TRBV12-4	many	TRBJ2-5	-	TGTGCCAGCACCCCTAGGATGGGGACCCAGTACTTC	CASTPRMGTQYF
TRBV10-3	many	TRBJ2-1	-	TGTGCCATCAGTGTTCAGGGATCCGATGAGCAGTTCTTC	CAISVQGSDEQFF
TRBV15	few	TRBJ2-2	-	TGTGCCACCAGCAGATTACAAAGGGAGCTGTTTTTT	CATSRLQRELFF
TRBV18	-	TRBJ2-5	-	TGTGCCAGCTCACCTCCCCATGGGGGTGAAGAGACCCAGTACTTC	CASSPPHGGEETQYF
TRBV29-1	few	TRBJ2-2	-	TGCAGCGTGATAGTACTGAACACCGGGGAGCTGTTTTTT	CSVIVLNTGELFF
TRBV6-5	few	TRBJ2-1	TRBD1	TGTGCCAGCAGTTCTCCGGGACAGGTCGCCCGTTATCTGTTCTTC	CASSSPGQVARYLFF
TRBV6-5	-	TRBJ2-3	-	TGTGCCAGCAGTTCCAACACCTACACAGATACGCAGTATTTT	CASSSNTYTDTQYF
TRBV11-2	-	TRBJ2-7	TRBD2	TGTGCCAGCAGCTTCCCTAGCGGGGGCTTCACTAGGGAGCAGTACTTC	CASSFPSGGFTREQYF
TRBV12-3/TRBV12-4	-	TRBJ2-7	TRBD1	TGTGCCAGCAGTAGGGGACAGGAGCAGTACTTC	CASSRGQEQYF
TRBV25-1	few	TRBJ2-1	TRBD2	TGTGCCAGCAGTTCTAGCGGGGGGACGGTCTTC	CASSSSGGTVF
TRBV5-1	many	TRBJ1-1	TRBD1	TGCGCCAGCAGTGGACAGGGAGTCACTGAAGCTTTCTTT	CASSGQGVTEAFF